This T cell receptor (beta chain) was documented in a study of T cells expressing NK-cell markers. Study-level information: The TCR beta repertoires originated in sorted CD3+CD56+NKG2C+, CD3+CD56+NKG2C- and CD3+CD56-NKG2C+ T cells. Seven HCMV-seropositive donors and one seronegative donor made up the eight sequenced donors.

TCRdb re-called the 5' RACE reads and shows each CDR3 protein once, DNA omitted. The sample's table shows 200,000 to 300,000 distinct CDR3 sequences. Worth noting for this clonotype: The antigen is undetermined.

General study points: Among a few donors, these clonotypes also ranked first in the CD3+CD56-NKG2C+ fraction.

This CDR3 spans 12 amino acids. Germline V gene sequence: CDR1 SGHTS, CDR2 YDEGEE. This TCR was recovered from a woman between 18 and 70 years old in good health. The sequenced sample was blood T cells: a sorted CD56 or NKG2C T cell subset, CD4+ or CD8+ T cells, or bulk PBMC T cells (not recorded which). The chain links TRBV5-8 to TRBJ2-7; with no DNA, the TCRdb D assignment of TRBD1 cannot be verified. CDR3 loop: CASTLRGYEQYF. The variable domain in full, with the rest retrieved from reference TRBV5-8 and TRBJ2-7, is EAGVTQSPTHLIKTRGQQATLRCSPISGHTSVYWYQQALGLGLQFLLWYDEGEERNRGNFPPRFSGRQFPNYSSELNVNALELEDSALYLCASTLRGYEQYFGPGTRLTVT.